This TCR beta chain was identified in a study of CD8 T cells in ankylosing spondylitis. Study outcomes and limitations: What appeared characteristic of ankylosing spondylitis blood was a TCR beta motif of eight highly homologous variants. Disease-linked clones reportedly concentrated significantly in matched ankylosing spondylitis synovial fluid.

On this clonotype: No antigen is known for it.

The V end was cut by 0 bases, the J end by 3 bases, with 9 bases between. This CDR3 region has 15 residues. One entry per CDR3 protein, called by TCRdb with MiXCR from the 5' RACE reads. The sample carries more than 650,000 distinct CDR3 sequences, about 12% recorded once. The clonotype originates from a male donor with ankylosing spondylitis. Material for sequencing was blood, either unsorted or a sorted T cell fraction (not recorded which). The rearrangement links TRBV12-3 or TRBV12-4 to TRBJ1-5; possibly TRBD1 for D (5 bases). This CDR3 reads CASSLATAFNQPQHF. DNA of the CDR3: TGTGCCAGCAGTTTAGCGACAGCCTTCAATCAGCCCCAGCATTTT.